The 22 T cell receptor beta chains below all came from one sample that was sequenced in a study of OX40 agonist ivuxolimab in advanced cancers. Using immunoSEQ multiplex PCR, the repertoire was profiled, and TCRdb retains in-frame clones only, with some absent. The data show roughly 86,000 clones, with 92% seen just once and 2.8% held by the top ten. The sequences come from CD4+ or CD8+ T cells sorted from blood, collected in a trial of the OX40 agonist ivuxolimab. All receptors derive from an adult with an advanced solid tumor such as melanoma, head and neck, liver or kidney cancer.

The V call is TRBV6-5, the J call TRBJ2-5; D uncertain. Germline CDR1 reads MNHEY; CDR2 reads SVGAGI. The CDR3 is 11 amino acids. Trimming shortened V by 8 bases and J by 1 base, and 5 bases separated the two germline ends. The CDR3 DNA reads TGTGCCAGCTCAATCCAAGAGACCCAGTACTTC. Residues: CASSIQETQYF.

The chain uses TRBV4-2 and TRBJ2-1, with D maybe TRBD2 (6 bases). V gave up 1 base and J gave up 0 bases, with 10 bases separating them. This CDR3 spans 16 amino acids. From germline, CDR1 is LGHNA and CDR2 YNFKEQ. This chain's CDR3 is CASSQVSGGSYNEQFF. In DNA, the CDR3 is TGTGCCAGCAGCCAAGTCTCCGGGGGCTCCTACAATGAGCAGTTCTTC.

The count of this clone is one. The junction departs from germline at one end; a sequencing error may be responsible. The chain combines TRBV7-7 with TRBJ2-5, with 7 bases matching TRBD2. This CDR3 has 15 amino acids. CDR1 SSHAT and CDR2 FNYEAQ come from the germline V gene (reference sequence). CDR3: CASSLVRGVGETQYF. The CDR3 DNA reads as TGTGCTAGCAGCTTAGTCCGGGGGGTTGGGGAGACCCAGTACTTC. The whole variable domain, filled in from reference TRBV7-7 and TRBJ2-5, reads GAGVSQSPRYKVTKRGQDVTLRCDPISSHATLYWYQQALGQGPEFLTYFNYEAQPDKSGLPSDRFSAERPEGSISTLTIQRTEQRDSAMYRCASSLVRGVGETQYFGPGTRLLVL.

This clone was counted once. An end of the junction differs from the germline gene, which may be a read error. The gene calls are TRBV18 and TRBJ2-7; D gene unclear. CDR3 length: 13 residues. Looked up from germline, CDR1 is KGHSH and CDR2 is LQKENI. The CDR3 reads CASSLGPSSEQYF. The CDR3 bases are TGTGCCAGCTCCCTAGGGCCCTCCTCCGAGCAGTACTTC. The whole variable domain, filled in from reference TRBV18 and TRBJ2-7, reads NAGVMQNPRHLVRRRGQEARLRCSPMKGHSHVYWYRQLPEEGLKFMVYLQKENIIDESGMPKERFSAEFPKEGPSILRIQQVVRGDSAAYFCASSLGPSSEQYFGPGTRLTVT.

The V gene is TRBV27, the J gene TRBJ2-7; weak D call: TRBD1 (5 bases). Germline CDR1 MNHEY, CDR2 SMNVEV (reference sequence). This CDR3 comprises 16 residues. The V end was cut by 2 bases, the J end by 2 bases, with 16 bases between. The DNA for the CDR3 is TGTGCCAGCAGTTTAAACCCGACAGTTCGCGCCTACGAGCAGTACTTC. This codes for CASSLNPTVRAYEQYF.

The genes are TRBV5-4 and TRBJ1-1, with TRBD1 as a possible D gene (5 bases). The CDR3 spans 16 residues. Trimming shortened V by 0 bases and J by 4 bases, and 16 bases separated the two germline ends. Germline V gene lookup returns CDR1 SGHNT and CDR2 YYREEE (reference sequence). In DNA, the CDR3 is TGTGCCAGCAGCTTGGGCCGGCGGGGGGAGGGCACTGAAGCTTTCTTT. Amino acid sequence: CASSLGRRGEGTEAFF.

V usage is TRBV7-9 and J usage is TRBJ1-1; no firm D call. CDR1 SEHNR and CDR2 FQNEAQ come from the germline V gene (reference sequence). Trimming took 4 bases from V and 1 from J, leaving 10 bases between them. The CDR3 has 14 amino acids. The CDR3 sequence: CASSSKTQNTEAFF. The CDR3 DNA sequence: TGTGCCAGCAGCTCCAAGACACAGAACACTGAAGCTTTCTTT.

The chain is built from TRBV6-6 and TRBJ2-7; D is unresolved. V was shortened by 6 bases and J by 6 bases, with 12 bases between the two germline ends. In germline, CDR1 is MNHNY, CDR2 SVGAGI (reference sequence). The CDR3 has 12 amino acids. CDR3 residues: CASSASLFEQYF. Written as DNA, the CDR3 is TGTGCCAGCAGCGCTTCCCTCTTCGAGCAGTACTTC.

The chain carries TRBV7-6 and TRBJ2-2; a weak D match, TRBD1 (5 bases). V lost 6 bases, J lost 4 bases, and 12 bases lay in between. This CDR3 comprises 14 residues. The germline V gene encodes CDR1 SGHVS and CDR2 FNYEAQ. CDR3 loop: CASSSDRTTGELFF. CDR3 nucleotide sequence: TGTGCCAGCAGTTCTGACAGAACCACCGGGGAGCTGTTTTTT. The whole variable domain, filled in from reference TRBV7-6 and TRBJ2-2, reads GAGVSQSPRYKVTKRGQDVALRCDPISGHVSLYWYRQALGQGPEFLTYFNYEAQQDKSGLPNDRFSAERPEGSISTLTIQRTEQRDSAMYRCASSSDRTTGELFFGEGSRLTVL.

The genes are TRBV18 and TRBJ1-1, with D possibly matching TRBD1 (6 bases). Germline-derived CDR1 and CDR2 are KGHSH and LQKENI. V lost 3 bases, J lost 4 bases, and 9 bases lay in between. The CDR3 has 13 amino acids. Here the CDR3 reads CASSPRGATEAFF. CDR3 nucleotide sequence: TGTGCCAGCTCACCCCGGGGGGCCACTGAAGCTTTCTTT.

V is TRBV20-1 and J is TRBJ2-1; D unclear. Germline assignment: CDR1 DFQATT and CDR2 SNEGSKA (reference sequence). The V end lost 6 bases, the J end lost 6 bases, and 6 bases lay between the germline ends. The CDR3 totals 10 residues. CDR3 region: CSALGNEQFF. In nucleotides, the CDR3 is TGCAGTGCGTTGGGCAATGAGCAGTTCTTC.

This rearrangement joins TRBV2 to TRBJ2-7; the D gene is possibly TRBD2 (6 bases). The CDR3 length is 16 residues. V lost 6 bases and J lost 3, with 21 bases in between. Germline loops: CDR1 SNHLY, CDR2 FYNNEI. CDR3: CASSRPMGGEVYEQYF. In DNA form, the CDR3 reads TGTGCCAGCAGCCGACCCATGGGGGGAGAAGTCTACGAGCAGTACTTC.

This sequence joins TRBV4-2 and TRBJ2-1; D tentatively reads TRBD1 or TRBD2 (5 bases each). Germline V lookup: CDR1 LGHNA, CDR2 YNFKEQ. CDR3 length: 15 amino acids. V lost 1 base, J lost 11 bases, and 18 bases lay in between. CDR3 in DNA: TGTGCCAGCAGCCAAGTAGGGACCTTCCCAGGGCAGCAGTTCTTC. This encodes CASSQVGTFPGQQFF.

The V call is TRBV4-1, the J call TRBJ2-1, with D possibly called TRBD1 or TRBD2 (5 bases each). Germline CDR1 reads MGHRA; CDR2 reads YSYEKL. V was pared by 1 base and J by 0 bases, with 16 bases between. The CDR3 consists of 18 residues. CDR3 DNA: TGCGCCAGCAGCCAAGTGTGGGGGAGTACGAGCTCCTACAATGAGCAGTTCTTC. Protein: CASSQVWGSTSSYNEQFF.

In this sample, this clone turned up a few times. J is TRBJ2-6 and V is TRBV7-6; 12 positions agree with TRBD2. V trimming: 0 bases; J trimming: 2 bases; junction bases outside the gene matches: 2. The CDR3 loop spans 18 amino acids. Germline V gives CDR1 SGHVS, CDR2 FNYEAQ. In DNA form, the CDR3 reads TGTGCCAGCAGCTTAGCGCCTAGCGGGGGGGCTGGGGCCAACGTCCTGACTTTC. Translation: CASSLAPSGGAGANVLTF.

The chain recombines TRBV19 with TRBJ1-5; D gene ambiguous. The CDR3 loop spans 18 amino acids. Germline values: CDR1 LNHDA, CDR2 SQIVND (reference sequence). The ends were cut back, 8 bases at V and 0 bases at J, with 23 bases in the middle. The CDR3 sequence is CASSRELSPRDSNQPQHF. The CDR3 DNA reads TGTGCCAGTTCAAGGGAACTCAGCCCCCGGGATAGCAATCAGCCCCAGCATTTT.

The chain combines TRBV11-2 with TRBJ1-1, with 7 bases fitting TRBD1. The CDR3 runs to 15 residues. Germline loops: CDR1 SGHAT, CDR2 FQNNGV. Trimming cost V 5 bases and J 1 base; bases outside gene matches: 7. The CDR3 is CASSSSDRPNTEAFF. For the CDR3, the DNA is TGTGCCAGCAGCAGCTCGGACAGGCCGAACACTGAAGCTTTCTTT.

V is TRBV2 and J is TRBJ1-1; D is undetermined. Trimming took 1 base from V and 5 from J, leaving 11 bases between them. Germline CDR1 is SNHLY and CDR2 is FYNNEI. The CDR3 extends over 14 amino acids. The CDR3 loop is CASSEGLTVTEAFF. The CDR3 DNA follows: TGTGCCAGCAGTGAAGGCCTCACTGTTACTGAAGCTTTCTTT.

The CDR3 spells CASSYRGFSYEQYF. In DNA form, the CDR3 reads TGTGCCAGCAGTTATAGGGGGTTTTCCTACGAGCAGTACTTC. The chain carries TRBV6-5 and TRBJ2-7, with TRBD1 as a possible D gene (6 bases). CDR3 length: 14 amino acids. The V gene lost 3 bases and the J gene lost 1 base, with 10 bases spanning the gap. The germline V gene encodes CDR1 MNHEY and CDR2 SVGAGI.

The gene calls are TRBV18 and TRBJ1-5; D is uncertain. The germline V gene encodes CDR1 KGHSH and CDR2 LQKENI. The V end lost 2 bases, the J end lost 7 bases, and 12 bases lay between the germline ends. There are 14 residues in the CDR3. Written as DNA, the CDR3 is TGTGCCAGCTCACCAGGGGTAGGGATGCAGCCCCAGCATTTT. Its protein product is CASSPGVGMQPQHF.

The rearrangement uses TRBV6-1 and TRBJ2-6; D ambiguous. Trimming removed 2 bases at V and 2 bases at J, with 7 bases between. Germline V gene sequence: CDR1 MNHNS, CDR2 SASEGT. CDR3 length equals 15 residues. In DNA, the CDR3 is TGTGCCAGCAGTGAATGGCAGCCTGGGGCCAACGTCCTGACTTTC. Protein product: CASSEWQPGANVLTF.

This chain uses TRBV4-2 with TRBJ2-3; 11 bases are shared with TRBD2. Germline assignment: CDR1 LGHNA and CDR2 YNFKEQ. V was pared by 5 bases and J by 4 bases, with 8 bases of the junction left unmatched. CDR3 length: 16 residues. CDR3 in DNA: TGTGCCAGCAGCGCCCGACTAGCGGGGCCTTCAGATACGCAGTATTTT. It yields the protein CASSARLAGPSDTQYF.